The rows below give T cell receptor beta chains drawn from one sample of a study of PD-1 blockade in classical Hodgkin lymphoma. Here immunoSEQ multiplex PCR was the method, and the copy in TCRdb shows in-frame clones only, minus some. The sample lists fewer than 25,000 clones; approximately 82% were seen once. The sample in question was CD4+ T cells from blood, obtained before the fourth cycle of nivolumab. The receptors shown here come from a human donor with classical Hodgkin lymphoma. Each CDR3 is given with its conserved first and last residue. Each record gives: CDR3 length, V gene, CDR3 protein.

12,TRBV7-9,CASSPGTETQYF
14,TRBV29-1,CSVGLAGGTGELFF
16,TRBV7-9,CASSLGGFSGTDTQYF
15,TRBV28,CASSPPSLGYTEAFF
13,TRBV7-8,CASSILNTGELFF
11,TRBV5-1,CASMAADTQYF
20,TRBV19,CASSNTLPRGLAGVSDTQYF
13,TRBV6-1,CASRATGSRGYTF
13,TRBV6-1,CASTAGRSPGYTF
16,TRBV21-1,CASSKVVAGGRNEQFF
16,TRBV7-9,CASSLATGTVGSPLHF
15,TRBV18,CASSLSGDPRNEQFF
15,TRBV5-1,CASSLDGIPTYEQYF
16,TRBV6-5,CASSSRLAGAYNEQFF
13,TRBV5-1,CASSREGETEAFF
16,TRBV10-3,CAISAIAGVNTGELFF
11,TRBV13,CASSAGGAQYF
15,TRBV15,CATSRDPQGDSPLHF
14,TRBV29-1,CSVVGKGNAGELFF
16,TRBV27,CASREPAGGFTGELFF
14,TRBV5-4,CASSVQARGNTIYF
13,TRBV27,CASSSIAGDTQYF
16,TRBV6-6,CASSRTSGANTGELFF
11,TRBV6-5,CASSKHGEAFF
15,TRBV7-9,CASSLTPNIQETQYF
13,TRBV2,CASIQDRTTEAFF